The text below deals with one T cell receptor beta chain. Its antigen target is currently unknown. Per-nucleotide qualities are absent, and no much larger clonotype sits a single base away. Sorted unstimulated T cells and proliferating T cells recovered from mixed lymphocyte reactions underwent TCRbeta CDR3 sequencing. Fresh whole blood from nine to ten HLA-typed healthy donors was used as the source from which PBMCs were isolated. The sample is drawn from a study of siplizumab effects on memory and regulatory T cells (dated by TCRdb to the late 2010s). General notes on the study: The effect of the anti-CD2 antibody siplizumab on alloreactive T-cell subsets was examined in allogeneic mixed lymphocyte reactions constructed from human PBMCs. The full study reports these points: Siplizumab significantly lowered the cumulative frequency of alloreactive sequences that could be traced to unstimulated CD4+ memory T cells. Sequences below about 10^-5 frequency were poorly captured, so only a minor fraction of alloreactive clones could be mapped to unstimulated subsets. Among mappable alloreactive CD4+ clones, the Treg-derived fraction averaged nearly 70% with siplizumab versus 25% to 30% in control reactions. Roughly 80-97% of proliferating CD4+ or CD8+ clones could not be assigned a naive or memory phenotype. Greater diversity appeared to be present in unstimulated naive T cells than in memory T cells, and a substantial contribution to the alloresponse seemed to be made by naive cells. No functional confirmation was obtained for the suppressive function of proliferating Tregs from siplizumab cultures.

The library was prepared using the immunoSEQ multiplex PCR assay. Each sample had 80,000 to 100,000 TCR templates assayed by the deep sequencing platform. Genomic DNA extracted from sorted T cells was used for TCRbeta CDR3 sequencing. Concerning the study's data processing: The R programming language was used for clonal analysis of the TCRbeta CDR3 data. Alloreactive CD4+ and CD8+ clones were defined by comparing unstimulated samples with post-reaction CFSE-low samples. Regulatory or non-regulatory origin of alloreactive CD4+ clones was assigned by matching sequences to the sorted unstimulated Treg and non-Treg repertoires. TCRdb took over this immuneACCESS table, retaining in-frame rearrangements with V and J assigned. Such tables are incomplete; in checked studies, under half of the missing clones stem from an unresolved V gene, and the remainder is unexplained. D and trimming were read from the DNA, whereas the V and J calls and clone size are those reported in that table. This sample comprises some 75,000 clones, 93% of them detected only once. The top ten constitute 5% of the sample.

The V and J ends are trimmed by 5 bases and 0 bases, leaving 19 bases between them. The germline V gene (reference sequence) yields SEHNR for CDR1 and FQNEAQ for CDR2. Its CDR3 holds 17 amino acids, cysteine through phenylalanine. The sequence is cut down to CDR3 DNA, 51 bases in frame from base 1. Here the chain combines TRBV7-9 and TRBJ1-1; tentative D gene TRBD1, with 5 bases matching. The sequence came from a human donor in good health. Material: CD8+ T cells sorted from blood. CDR3 sequence: CASSGRDQTRLNTEAFF. The nucleotides read TGTGCCAGCAGCGGACGGGACCAGACACGATTGAACACTGAAGCTTTCTTT.